The source of this T cell receptor beta chain is a study of monozygotic twins with inflammatory bowel disease. TCRdb re-called the 5' RACE reads; every CDR3 protein appears as one record, without DNA. This repertoire includes over 100,000 distinct CDR3 sequences. Study-wide results and limits: For IBD patients, clonotypes shared with others were fewer than for healthy twins, especially with disease activity.

CDR3 length: 15 residues. CDR1 is SGHRS, CDR2 YFSETQ, per germline. Turning to this clonotype: No antigen is known for it.

The genes are TRBV5-1 and TRBJ2-3; without DNA, the TCRdb call of TRBD2 cannot be checked. This TCR was recovered from a human donor with ulcerative colitis or Crohn's disease, or a healthy co-twin of an affected twin (not recorded which). The source material was blood. The CDR3 here is CASSLPTNPIDTQYF.